This TCR beta chain is drawn from a study of blood T cell repertoires in COVID-19. The CDR3 length is 18 residues. Germline V gene lookup returns CDR1 KGHSH and CDR2 LQKENI. V trimming: 6 bases; J trimming: 8 bases; junction bases outside the gene matches: 24. Authors' analysis steps: Nucleated cell counts were estimated from reference gene primer amplification. Here immunoSEQ multiplex PCR was the method, and the copy in TCRdb shows in-frame clones only, minus some. That table furnishes V, J and clone size, whereas the DNA furnished D and trimming. The data show 250,000 to 350,000 clones, 75% to 90% seen once. This clone has only one observation. Across about two dozen US areas, participants ranged in age from roughly 18 to 89 years. Participants were placed into cohorts based on the clinical history they reported.

This receptor was obtained from a woman aged 18-29 years who had recovered from COVID-19. The material sequenced was PBMCs or T cells enriched from blood (not recorded which). The chain employs TRBV18 and TRBJ1-2, with TRBD1 matching 7 bases. The CDR3 region is CASSRRRSDQGGVFGYTF. As DNA, the CDR3 is TGTGCCAGCTCCAGACGCCGGTCGGACCAGGGGGGAGTATTCGGCTACACCTTC.